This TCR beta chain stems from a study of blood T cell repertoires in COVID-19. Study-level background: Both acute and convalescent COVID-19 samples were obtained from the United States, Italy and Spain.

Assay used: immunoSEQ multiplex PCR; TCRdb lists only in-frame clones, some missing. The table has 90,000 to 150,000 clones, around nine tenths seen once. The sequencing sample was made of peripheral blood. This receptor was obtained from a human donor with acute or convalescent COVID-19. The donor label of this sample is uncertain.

The CDR3 nucleotides are TGCGCCAGCAGCTTGACTGGGGGACTGGCTGGAAACACCATATATTTT. Its protein is CASSLTGGLAGNTIYF. The rearrangement uses TRBV5-1 and TRBJ1-3; D might be TRBD1 (5 bases). The V and J ends lost 1 base and 2 bases respectively, with 13 bases between them. This CDR3 contains 16 residues. Germline V CDR1 and CDR2: SGHRS, YFSETQ.